These T cell receptor beta chains were read from a single sample in a study of T-cell reconstitution after alpha-beta-depleted transplantation in children. TCRdb called the PCR reads again in MiXCR, with one record for every CDR3 protein. The sample has some 600,000 distinct CDR3 sequences, roughly 13% seen once. The input for sequencing was PBMCs, mostly from graft donor cells, taken 360 days after TCRalphabeta/CD19-depleted stem cell transplant. These receptors all come from a male patient aged 5 to 17 who had a stem cell transplant for acute myeloid leukemia, so the T cells may come from the graft donor. Both conserved end residues are part of each CDR3. Each record gives: J gene, D gene, V gene, CDR3 length, clone size, CDR3 protein, CDR3 DNA. The D gene is left open where the match is weak. The listing skips clone size in some rows; elsewhere it reads once, few, many or a size class.

>TRBJ1-3|NA|TRBV4-2|16|NA
CASSQDNILAGNTIYF
TGTGCCAGCAGCCAAGATAACATCCTCGCTGGAAACACCATATATTTT
>TRBJ2-7|TRBD2|TRBV10-3|20|many
CAISESTHRPGTSLAYEQYF
TGTGCCATCAGTGAGTCGACTCACAGACCCGGGACTAGCTTGGCCTACGAGCAGTACTTC
>TRBJ2-1|TRBD2|TRBV20-1|20|NA
CSASGSPPKGLAGEYNEQFF
TGCAGTGCTAGTGGGTCCCCACCCAAGGGTCTAGCGGGAGAGTACAATGAGCAGTTCTTC
>TRBJ1-2|TRBD1|TRBV29-1|14|NA
CSVSQGAGNYGYTF
TGCAGCGTTAGCCAGGGGGCGGGTAACTATGGCTACACCTTC
>TRBJ2-5|NA|TRBV7-2|15|NA
CASSLYPGSQETQYF
TGTGCCAGCAGCTTATATCCCGGGTCCCAAGAGACCCAGTACTTC
>TRBJ2-7|NA|TRBV28|14|NA
CASTLTGYSYEQYF
TGTGCCAGCACCCTTACGGGATATTCCTACGAGCAGTACTTC
>TRBJ2-7|TRBD2|TRBV7-6|15|NA
CASTLGAGTTYEQYF
TGTGCCAGCACCCTAGGGGCCGGGACTACCTACGAGCAGTACTTC
>TRBJ1-5|NA|TRBV25-1|14|NA
CASSESGRNQPQHF
TGTGCCAGCAGTGAATCCGGGAGGAATCAGCCCCAGCATTTT
>TRBJ2-3|NA|TRBV7-6|16|few
CASSLAHSGSTDTQYF
TGTGCCAGCAGCTTAGCGCACTCGGGAAGCACAGATACGCAGTATTTT
>TRBJ2-1|NA|TRBV6-1|16|few
CASSDWDGRLYNEQFF
TGTGCCAGCAGCGATTGGGACGGGCGACTCTACAATGAGCAGTTCTTC
>TRBJ2-4|TRBD2|TRBV29-1|13|few
CSGGGLAGVIQYF
TGCAGTGGGGGGGGACTAGCGGGAGTCATTCAGTACTTC
>TRBJ2-7|NA|TRBV12-3/TRBV12-4|14|many
CASSLARQDNEQYF
TGTGCCAGCAGTTTAGCGCGGCAGGACAACGAGCAGTACTTC
>TRBJ2-3|NA|TRBV3-1|16|NA
CASSQVHSGYTDTQYF
TGTGCCAGCAGCCAAGTCCATAGCGGCTACACAGATACGCAGTATTTT
>TRBJ2-2|NA|TRBV15|12|many
CATSRYTGELFF
TGTGCCACCAGCAGGTACACCGGGGAGCTGTTTTTT
>TRBJ1-4|NA|TRBV5-6|15|many
CASSLASTGSEKLFF
TGTGCCAGCAGCTTGGCTTCAACCGGGAGTGAAAAACTGTTTTTT
>TRBJ2-3|NA|TRBV7-2|15|NA
CASSLGRRATDTQYF
TGTGCCAGCAGCTTAGGAAGGCGGGCCACAGATACGCAGTATTTT
>TRBJ2-1|NA|TRBV25-1|15|few
CASSEFVGYPNEQFF
TGTGCCAGCAGTGAATTTGTGGGGTACCCCAATGAGCAGTTCTTC
>TRBJ2-5|TRBD2|TRBV29-1|20|few
CSVLGTTSGRADLPQETQYF
TGCAGCGTTCTCGGGACAACTAGCGGGAGGGCCGATCTCCCCCAAGAGACCCAGTACTTC
>TRBJ1-4|NA|TRBV20-1|14|many
CSARGDGGFEKLFF
TGCAGTGCTAGGGGCGACGGAGGGTTTGAAAAACTGTTTTTT
>TRBJ1-4|TRBD1|TRBV2|13|NA
CASRGQPSTKLFF
TGTGCCAGCAGGGGACAGCCAAGCACTAAACTGTTTTTT
>TRBJ2-5|NA|TRBV28|13|many
CASSFPLSKTQYF
TGTGCCAGCAGTTTCCCCCTGTCAAAGACCCAGTACTTC
>TRBJ2-1|NA|TRBV7-8|15|NA
CAAGKTRGRDNEQFF
TGTGCCGCGGGCAAAACTAGGGGAAGAGACAATGAGCAGTTCTTC
>TRBJ2-7|TRBD2|TRBV6-1|15|NA
CASGLAGGTTYEQYF
TGTGCCAGTGGACTAGCGGGAGGCACTACCTACGAGCAGTACTTC
>TRBJ2-1|NA|TRBV5-1|17|many
CASSLGSGSFSYNEQFF
TGCGCCAGCAGCTTAGGGAGCGGGTCGTTCTCCTACAATGAGCAGTTCTTC
>TRBJ2-1|TRBD2|TRBV7-3|15|NA
CASSVGLAGDDEQFF
TGTGCCAGCAGCGTAGGACTAGCGGGAGACGATGAGCAGTTCTTC
>TRBJ2-7|TRBD2|TRBV29-1|13|many
CSVDLAGAYEQYF
TGCAGCGTTGACCTAGCGGGGGCCTACGAGCAGTACTTC
>TRBJ2-7|NA|TRBV29-1|11|NA
CSVYRAYEQYF
TGCAGCGTTTATAGGGCCTACGAGCAGTACTTC
>TRBJ2-5|TRBD2|TRBV20-1|13|many
CSARLAVQETQYF
TGCAGTGCTAGACTAGCGGTTCAAGAGACCCAGTACTTC
>TRBJ2-1|NA|TRBV5-6|16|many
CASSLPDGSSYNEQFF
TGTGCCAGCAGCCTACCCGACGGTAGCTCCTACAATGAGCAGTTCTTC
>TRBJ2-1|TRBD1|TRBV20-1|18|few
CSAVPGQGNPTSYNEQFF
TGCAGTGCGGTACCGGGACAGGGAAACCCTACCAGCTACAATGAGCAGTTCTTC
>TRBJ2-1|NA|TRBV7-9|17|few
CASSLFARDPAYNEQFF
TGTGCCAGCAGCTTATTTGCACGGGACCCCGCGTACAATGAGCAGTTCTTC
>TRBJ2-7|TRBD1|TRBV28|13|NA
CATGGQVPYEQYF
TGTGCCACCGGGGGACAGGTCCCCTACGAGCAGTACTTC
>TRBJ2-2|TRBD2|TRBV4-3|17|few
CASSQDRSSGRTGELFF
TGCGCCAGCAGCCAAGATCGGAGTAGCGGGAGAACCGGGGAGCTGTTTTTT
>TRBJ2-2|NA|TRBV20-1|17|NA
CSASKRSSRDITGELFF
TGCAGTGCTAGTAAGCGGTCCTCTCGCGATATCACCGGGGAGCTGTTTTTT
>TRBJ1-1|NA|TRBV28|18|NA
CASSFWGRVDGINTEAFF
TGTGCCAGCAGTTTCTGGGGCCGGGTGGATGGGATAAACACTGAAGCTTTCTTT
>TRBJ2-7|NA|TRBV29-1|14|many
CSVEIIGRNYEQYF
TGCAGCGTTGAAATCATCGGCAGGAATTACGAGCAGTACTTC
>TRBJ2-2|TRBD1|TRBV20-1|16|few
CSARTPGQGDAGELFF
TGCAGTGCTAGGACCCCGGGACAGGGGGACGCCGGGGAGCTGTTTTTT
>TRBJ1-4|NA|TRBV7-2|17|NA
CASSLANGFTTNEKLFF
TGTGCCAGCAGCTTAGCCAATGGGTTCACAACTAATGAAAAACTGTTTTTT
>TRBJ2-1|TRBD1|TRBV28|16|many
CASSFLPYRGKNEQFF
TGTGCCAGCAGTTTCCTACCTTACAGGGGAAAGAATGAGCAGTTCTTC
>TRBJ2-1|TRBD2|TRBV11-1|20|NA
CASSLARGLAGASNGLEQFF
TGTGCCAGCAGCTTAGCGCGAGGACTAGCGGGAGCCTCTAATGGATTGGAGCAGTTCTTC
>TRBJ2-4|TRBD2|TRBV12-3/TRBV12-4|14|NA
CASRLGTNKNIQYF
TGTGCCAGCAGACTCGGGACTAACAAAAACATTCAGTACTTC
>TRBJ2-1|TRBD1|TRBV27|16|many
CASSSYRGSSYNEQFF
TGTGCCAGCAGTTCCTACAGGGGGAGCTCCTACAATGAGCAGTTCTTC
>TRBJ1-2|NA|TRBV7-9|11|NA
CASAPPYGYTF
TGTGCCTCCGCCCCGCCTTATGGCTACACCTTC
>TRBJ2-5|NA|TRBV6-1|15|many
CASSPVNTFQETQYF
TGTGCCAGCAGCCCCGTTAACACATTCCAAGAGACCCAGTACTTC
>TRBJ2-1|NA|TRBV7-6|15|NA
CASSRVASSYNEQFF
TGTGCCAGCAGCCGGGTAGCAAGCTCCTACAATGAGCAGTTCTTC
>TRBJ2-7|NA|TRBV18|14|many
CASSLREDHYEQYF
TGTGCCAGCTCACTCCGGGAAGATCACTACGAGCAGTACTTC